This TCR beta chain was profiled in a study of ipilimumab plus nivolumab after autologous stem cell transplantation. The table came from immunoSEQ multiplex PCR; TCRdb's copy has only in-frame clones and leaves some out. The sample lists roughly 11,000 clones, around 70% occurring once. Trimming stripped 2 bases from V and 0 bases from J, with 8 bases between. The CDR3 is 15 residues long. Germline V CDR1 and CDR2: MNHEY, SVGAGI. The receptor comes from a male donor with diffuse large B-cell lymphoma. The chain links TRBV6-5 to TRBJ1-3; D gene unclear. The sequencing here drew on PBMCs, taken in a trial of ipilimumab plus nivolumab as post-transplant consolidation. The chain's CDR3 is CASSYRATSGNTIYF. The CDR3 bases are TGTGCCAGCAGTTACAGGGCTACCTCTGGAAACACCATATATTTT.